This T cell receptor (beta chain) was profiled in a study of blood T cell repertoires in COVID-19. The CDR3 totals 15 residues. Looked up from germline, CDR1 is SEHNR and CDR2 is FQNEAQ (reference sequence). The ends lost 5 bases at V and 0 bases at J; junction bases unmatched: 5. Original processing notes: Amplified reference gene primers provided the basis for estimating nucleated cell counts. The assay was immunoSEQ multiplex PCR, and TCRdb's table has in-frame clones only and misses some. V and J calls and clone size are those listed in that table; D and trimming were worked out from the DNA. The sample carries roughly 250,000 clones, about 81% recorded once.

Sequenced: peripheral blood. The clonotype comes from a woman aged 55-69 years with active or convalescent COVID-19. This chain links TRBV7-9 with TRBJ2-3, with 7 bases that match TRBD1. The CDR3 bases are TGTGCCAGCAGCACCCGGGACAGTAGCACAGATACGCAGTATTTT. Amino acid sequence: CASSTRDSSTDTQYF.